The rows below give T cell receptor beta chains drawn from one sample of a study of T-cell reconstitution after alpha-beta-depleted transplantation in children. TCRdb fed the PCR reads into MiXCR, producing one record per CDR3 protein. Altogether roughly 70,000 distinct CDR3 sequences are present, roughly 4.9% being singletons, with the ten largest covering approximately 17%. The starting material was PBMCs, mostly from graft donor cells, obtained 180 days after TCRalphabeta/CD19-depleted stem cell transplant. The receptors stem from a boy under three years old who had a stem cell transplant for acute myeloid leukemia, so the T cells may come from the graft donor. CDR3s include the opening cysteine and the closing phenylalanine or tryptophan. Fields, in order: V gene, clone size, J gene, D gene, CDR3 DNA, CDR3 protein. The D gene is left open where the match is weak. For some rows the clone size is stated as once, few or many, or as a class when expanded; others skip it.

TRBV7-6	-	TRBJ2-4	TRBD2	TGTGCCAGCAGCTTAGGAGTCCCCGGGGGGGGACCAGGATCCAAAAACATTCAGTACTTC	CASSLGVPGGGPGSKNIQYF
TRBV7-3	medium-sized	TRBJ2-1	-	TGTGCCAGCAGCTTAGTTCCCGACACAGCCCAGTTCTTC	CASSLVPDTAQFF
TRBV5-5	-	TRBJ1-3	-	TGTGCCAGCAGCGCGTCCCTCTCTGGACACACCGTATATTTT	CASSASLSGHTVYF
TRBV20-1	many	TRBJ2-7	-	TGCAGTGCTAGACCCTCCAGTACCTACGAGCAGTACTTC	CSARPSSTYEQYF
TRBV6-6	-	TRBJ1-5	-	TGTGCCAGCACCTACGGGCGTAATCAGCCCCAGCATTTT	CASTYGRNQPQHF
TRBV6-2/TRBV6-3	many	TRBJ1-5	-	TGTGCCAGCAGTCCTCCCCGGGCCCCCGTGGAGCCCCAGCATTTT	CASSPPRAPVEPQHF
TRBV12-3/TRBV12-4	many	TRBJ2-4	-	TGTGCCACCTGGTCCTTAAGGAAAAACATTCAGTACTTC	CATWSLRKNIQYF
TRBV7-2	few	TRBJ2-7	TRBD2	TGTGCCAGCAGCTTAGGGGGACTAGTTTACGAGCAGTACTTC	CASSLGGLVYEQYF
TRBV19	many	TRBJ1-1	TRBD1	TGTGCCAGTAGTATACCAGGGGGCGCAATGAACACTGAAGCTTTCTTT	CASSIPGGAMNTEAFF
TRBV12-3/TRBV12-4	many	TRBJ1-3	-	TGTGCCAGCAGACACGACAGTGACACTGGAAACACCATATATTTT	CASRHDSDTGNTIYF
TRBV12-3/TRBV12-4	many	TRBJ2-3	-	TGTGCCAGCAGGGATTCTCCGGGCACAGATACGCAGTATTTT	CASRDSPGTDTQYF
TRBV29-1	many	TRBJ2-5	-	TGCAGCGTTGTCTGGTGGGGGGAGACCCAGTACTTC	CSVVWWGETQYF
TRBV29-1	many	TRBJ2-2	-	TGCAGCGTTGTTTTCACTCGAAAAACCGGGGAGCTGTTTTTT	CSVVFTRKTGELFF
TRBV18	many	TRBJ1-2	-	TGTGCCAGCTCGCACGGAATCGCGGACGGGAGGCCCTATGGCTACACCTTC	CASSHGIADGRPYGYTF
TRBV7-9	many	TRBJ2-2	-	TGTGCCAGCAGCCCCCTCCGAGCCACCGGGGAGCTGTTTTTT	CASSPLRATGELFF
TRBV9	many	TRBJ2-2	TRBD1	TGTGCCAGCACTCCGGGACAGAGGAGGACCGGGGAGCTGTTTTTT	CASTPGQRRTGELFF
TRBV2	many	TRBJ1-5	TRBD1	TGTGCCAGCAGGACAGGGAGGGAGGACAATCAGCCCCAGCATTTT	CASRTGREDNQPQHF
TRBV4-2	many	TRBJ1-5	-	TGTGCCAGCAGCCAAGATCTAAAGAGGGGAAGCCAGCCCCAGCATTTT	CASSQDLKRGSQPQHF
TRBV18	many	TRBJ2-5	TRBD1	TGTGCCAGCTCTCCTGGACAGGGATCCCAAGAGACCCAGTACTTC	CASSPGQGSQETQYF
TRBV20-1	many	TRBJ2-5	-	TGCAGTGCTAGCCAACCAAGAGCGTTCACTCAAGAGACCCAGTACTTC	CSASQPRAFTQETQYF
TRBV6-1	many	TRBJ1-1	-	TGTGCCAGCAGTGACATGATGAACACTGAAGCTTTCTTT	CASSDMMNTEAFF
TRBV7-8	many	TRBJ2-2	-	TGTGCCAGCAGCTTAGACGGGTCCTACACCGGGGAGCTGTTTTTT	CASSLDGSYTGELFF
TRBV15	many	TRBJ1-1	-	TGTGCCACCAGCAGAGATCGCCCGCACTGGGACGGCCGTCGAGACTTT	CATSRDRPHWDGRRDF
TRBV4-3	many	TRBJ2-5	-	TGCGCCAGCAGCCAAGAACGGACCTCGTACCAAGAGACCCAGTACTTC	CASSQERTSYQETQYF
TRBV5-2	few	TRBJ2-3	-	TGTGCCATCGGCCCCGGGCTCGCGGATTCTGAGCAGTATTTT	CAIGPGLADSEQYF
TRBV6-5	many	TRBJ2-5	-	TGTGCCAGCAGTCCAGGGGACGATCCGGGGCTCCAAGAGACCCAGTACTTC	CASSPGDDPGLQETQYF